The 28 T cell receptor beta chains reported below all come from one sample, sequenced in a study of T cell responses to AZD1222 COVID-19 vaccine. Profiled with immunoSEQ multiplex PCR; TCRdb holds only in-frame clones, not every one. The sample holds under 200,000 clones, 90% seen once. Sample: peripheral blood, taken on day 0 of AZD1222 vaccination. Every receptor here comes from an adult in good health.

V and J are TRBV13 and TRBJ2-7; D is unresolved. The CDR3 is made up of 13 amino acids. V was cut by 0 bases and J by 2 bases, with 5 bases left in between. Germline V gene sequence: CDR1 PRHDT, CDR2 FYEKMQ (reference sequence). The DNA for the CDR3 is TGTGCCAGCAGCTTAGGTCAAACCTACGAGCAGTACTTC. Its translation: CASSLGQTYEQYF.

Written as DNA, the CDR3 is TGTGCCAGCAGTTATACCGGGACTAGCGGGGGTTACGAGCAGTACTTC. It is translated as CASSYTGTSGGYEQYF. The chain couples TRBV6-5 to TRBJ2-7; TRBD2 matches at 14 bases. The V segment lost 3 bases and the J segment 4 bases; nucleotides outside the gene matches: 5. Per germline, CDR1 MNHEY and CDR2 SVGAGI. This CDR3 has 16 residues.

The chain has TRBV7-2 and TRBJ2-1; D is undetermined. The V end was cut by 4 bases, the J end by 7 bases, with 14 bases between. The CDR3 consists of 14 residues. The germline CDR1 and CDR2 sequences are SGHTA and FQGNSA. CDR3 region: CASSSPPLGNEQFF. CDR3 DNA sequence: TGTGCCAGCAGCTCTCCACCACTGGGGAATGAGCAGTTCTTC.

The chain employs TRBV6-1 and TRBJ1-2; D ambiguous. There are 16 residues in the CDR3. From germline, CDR1 is MNHNS and CDR2 SASEGT. V dropped 2 bases and J dropped 7 bases, with 20 bases sitting between them. CDR3 DNA: TGTGCCAGCAGTGAATACCACATCCCTCCGACCGGTGGCTACACCTTC. It encodes CASSEYHIPPTGGYTF.

The gene calls are TRBV6-5 and TRBJ1-1; TRBD1 matches at 7 bases. The CDR3 has 14 amino acids. The germline gives CDR1 MNHEY, CDR2 SVGAGI. The ends lost 6 bases at V and 1 base at J; junction bases unmatched: 5. CDR3 bases: TGTGCCAGCAGGACAGGGCCCCGGAACACTGAAGCTTTCTTT. Protein product: CASRTGPRNTEAFF.

The chain couples TRBV6-5 to TRBJ1-4, with 7 bases fitting TRBD1. This CDR3 contains 15 residues. Germline loops: CDR1 MNHEY, CDR2 SVGAGI. After removal of 9 bases from V and 2 bases from J, the junction contained 9 bases not matched to a gene. The CDR3 DNA reads TGTGCCAGTTTACAGGGGATTGCGACTAATGAAAAACTGTTTTTT. Protein product: CASLQGIATNEKLFF.

The chain's CDR3 is CASSQALGQFF. The CDR3 bases are TGTGCCAGCAGCCAAGCCCTGGGGCAGTTCTTC. The chain uses TRBV14 and TRBJ2-1; no definite D call. With 1 base removed from V and 12 bases from J, the gap between germline ends came to 7 bases. CDR1 and CDR2 from the germline V gene are SGHDN and FVKESK. This CDR3 has 11 amino acids.

The chain is built from TRBV6-5 and TRBJ1-1, with no clear D. The germline V gene encodes CDR1 MNHEY and CDR2 SVGAGI. Trimming stripped 6 bases from V and 4 bases from J, with 12 bases between. This CDR3 comprises 13 residues. CDR3 sequence reads: CASRLTRVTEAFF. The CDR3 nucleotides are TGTGCCAGCAGACTTACAAGGGTCACTGAAGCTTTCTTT.

The chain couples TRBV7-9 to TRBJ1-2, with D possibly being TRBD1 (6 bases). Trimming left V 5 bases short and J 7 bases short, with 14 bases between. The CDR3 runs to 13 residues. The germline V gene encodes CDR1 SEHNR and CDR2 FQNEAQ (reference sequence). In nucleotides, the CDR3 is TGTGCCAGCAGCCTGGACAGAGAAGGTGGCTACACCTTC. It yields the protein CASSLDREGGYTF.

The chain employs TRBV21-1 and TRBJ1-5. TRBV21-1 is a recognized pseudogene. This CDR3 has 15 residues. As DNA, the CDR3 is TGTGCCAGCAGCCTAAGCCCCGATGGTGGGCAGCCCCAGCATTTT. Its translation is CASSLSPDGGQPQHF.

The chain combines TRBV5-4 with TRBJ1-4, with TRBD1 identical over 7 bases. V lost 4 bases, J lost 8 bases, and 8 bases stayed unmatched. The germline gives CDR1 SGHNT, CDR2 YYREEE (reference sequence). This CDR3 contains 14 residues. This CDR3 reads CASSPTGDSEKLFF. Written as DNA, the CDR3 is TGTGCCAGCAGCCCCACAGGGGATTCGGAAAAACTGTTTTTT.

The chain joins TRBV6-4 to TRBJ1-2; the D is unclear. The V and J ends lost 7 bases and 4 bases respectively, with 13 bases between them. The germline V gene encodes CDR1 MRHNA and CDR2 SNTAGT. The CDR3 spans 13 residues. The CDR3 here is CASNPQKVYGYTF. The DNA for the CDR3 is TGTGCCAGCAACCCTCAGAAAGTCTATGGCTACACCTTC.

The chain employs TRBV7-9 and TRBJ1-2; 8 bases are a match to TRBD1. The length of the CDR3 is 14 residues. Trimming cost V 5 bases and J 8 bases; bases outside gene matches: 10. Germline assignment: CDR1 SEHNR and CDR2 FQNEAQ (reference sequence). The CDR3 sequence is CASSPNYGQGGYTF. CDR3 bases: TGTGCCAGCAGCCCGAACTATGGACAGGGCGGCTACACCTTC.

The chain carries TRBV7-2 and TRBJ2-5, with TRBD2 matching over 12 bases. The CDR3 is 17 residues long. Germline V gives CDR1 SGHTA, CDR2 FQGNSA. V was pared by 5 bases and J by 4 bases, with 11 bases of the junction left unmatched. The CDR3 nucleotides read TGTGCCAGCAGCCCTGTCCCTAGCGGGGGGGCCGGAGAGACCCAGTACTTC. Its protein is CASSPVPSGGAGETQYF.

V gene TRBV6-5 combines with J gene TRBJ1-6; D remains unclear. Germline lookup yields CDR1 MNHEY and CDR2 SVGAGI. V shed 8 bases and J shed 8 bases, with 16 bases lying between them. This CDR3 has 14 amino acids. The DNA of the CDR3 is TGTGCCAGCCGACTTGGCCCTGTGGATTCACCCCTCCACTTT. It is translated as CASRLGPVDSPLHF.

This chain uses TRBV7-9 with TRBJ2-1; D unclear. CDR3 length: 11 amino acids. Germline-derived CDR1 and CDR2 are SEHNR and FQNEAQ (reference sequence). The germline V and J ends were trimmed by 2 bases and 8 bases, with 4 bases remaining between them. CDR3 DNA sequence: TGTGCCAGCAGCTTATTTGATGAGCAGTTCTTC. Translated, it gives CASSLFDEQFF.

This chain links TRBV29-1 with TRBJ1-5; D gene unclear. In germline, CDR1 is SQVTM, CDR2 ANQGSEA. The length of the CDR3 is 13 residues. V was cut by 6 bases and J by 0 bases, with 9 bases left in between. The CDR3 sequence: CSVAPGSNQPQHF. The CDR3 DNA is TGCAGCGTAGCCCCGGGTAGCAATCAGCCCCAGCATTTT.

This chain uses TRBV4-1 with TRBJ2-5, with D possibly TRBD2 on 5 matching bases. V dropped 0 bases and J dropped 3 bases, with 11 bases sitting between them. The germline CDR1 and CDR2 sequences are MGHRA and YSYEKL. The CDR3 totals 15 residues. CDR3 sequence reads: CASSQDRRGKETQYF. As DNA, the CDR3 is TGCGCCAGCAGCCAAGATCGGAGAGGGAAAGAGACCCAGTACTTC.

The chain is built from TRBV27 and TRBJ2-1, with TRBD1 identical over 7 bases. V lost 6 bases and J lost 4; bases outside the gene matches: 6. The CDR3 sequence is 14 residues long. Germline CDR1 is MNHEY and CDR2 is SMNVEV (reference sequence). The CDR3 is CASRGQIYYNEQFF. CDR3 coding DNA: TGTGCCAGCAGGGGACAGATCTATTACAATGAGCAGTTCTTC.

The chain uses TRBV5-1 and TRBJ2-7; 11 bases line up with TRBD1. CDR1 and CDR2 (germline): SGHRS, YFSETQ. The CDR3 is 15 amino acids. Trimming at V came to 3 bases and at J to 1 base, leaving 3 bases not matched to a gene. The DNA for the CDR3 is TGCGCCAGCAGCTCCGGGACAGGGGGTTCCTACGAGCAGTACTTC. It yields the protein CASSSGTGGSYEQYF.

The rearrangement joins TRBV3-1 (or the pseudogene TRBV3-2) to TRBJ1-2; TRBD1 matches at 12 bases. V dropped 6 bases and J dropped 4; count of bases not matched to a gene: 9. CDR1 LGHDT and CDR2 YNNKEL come from the germline V gene (reference sequence). The CDR3 is made up of 16 amino acids. In DNA, the CDR3 is TGTGCCAGCAGAGGCCGGGACAGGGGGCCAAGCTATGGCTACACCTTC. The encoded protein is CASRGRDRGPSYGYTF.

The chain employs TRBV7-8 and TRBJ1-4, with 9 bases aligning to TRBD1. This CDR3 is 15 amino acids long. Germline assignment: CDR1 SGHVS and CDR2 FQNEAQ. J lost 4 bases, V lost 4 bases, and 4 bases had no gene match. CDR3 nucleotide sequence: TGTGCCAGCAGCTCGGGACAGGGTTATAATGAAAAACTGTTTTTT. Amino acids: CASSSGQGYNEKLFF.

The chain couples TRBV28 to TRBJ1-4; possible D gene TRBD1, 5 bases. CDR3 length: 14 residues. Trimming removed 4 bases at V and 7 bases at J, with 13 bases between. In germline, CDR1 is MDHEN, CDR2 SYDVKM. Here the CDR3 DNA reads TGTGCCAGCAGTTCCGGGACCGGGGCTGAAAAACTGTTTTTT. This gives the protein CASSSGTGAEKLFF.

V gene TRBV11-2 combines with J gene TRBJ2-5, with TRBD2 matching 7 bases. J gave up 2 bases and V 3 bases, and 15 bases lay outside the gene matches. This CDR3 has 18 residues. The germline V gene has CDR1 SGHAT and CDR2 FQNNGV. The CDR3 sequence: CASSLWTGRWGGQETQYF. CDR3 sequence (DNA): TGTGCCAGCAGCTTGTGGACCGGGCGGTGGGGGGGACAAGAGACCCAGTACTTC.

The chain is built from TRBV7-9 and TRBJ1-6; no firm D call. CDR3 size: 15 residues. V was trimmed by 1 base and J by 6 bases, leaving 10 bases between them. Per germline, CDR1 SEHNR and CDR2 FQNEAQ (reference sequence). CDR3 sequence: CASSLDNTRNSPLHF. CDR3 DNA sequence: TGTGCCAGCAGCTTAGACAACACACGTAATTCACCCCTCCACTTT.

The chain couples TRBV4-1 to TRBJ1-2; 8 bases are shared with TRBD1. V lost 3 bases to trimming and J lost 4 bases; unmatched junction nucleotides: 4. The CDR3 runs to 14 residues. Germline V gene lookup returns CDR1 MGHRA and CDR2 YSYEKL. The CDR3 loop is CASSQAGTGYGYTF. The CDR3 region has the DNA TGCGCCAGCAGCCAGGCCGGGACAGGCTATGGCTACACCTTC.

V gene TRBV6-5 combines with J gene TRBJ1-5; D call uncertain. There are 15 residues in the CDR3. Germline CDR1 MNHEY, CDR2 SVGAGI. V was trimmed by 6 bases and J by 0 bases, leaving 12 bases between them. Here the CDR3 DNA reads TGTGCCAGCAGAGAGGGTGCCTATAGCAATCAGCCCCAGCATTTT. Amino acids: CASREGAYSNQPQHF.

The chain links TRBV7-9 to TRBJ1-3, with D possibly TRBD1 on 6 matching bases. The CDR3 covers 16 residues. The V end lost 3 bases, the J end lost 1 base, and 13 bases lay between the germline ends. CDR1 and CDR2 from the germline V gene are SEHNR and FQNEAQ (reference sequence). CDR3 sequence (DNA): TGTGCCAGCAGCTTCCCTCAGGGGTCTTCTGGAAACACCATATATTTT. Translation gives CASSFPQGSSGNTIYF.